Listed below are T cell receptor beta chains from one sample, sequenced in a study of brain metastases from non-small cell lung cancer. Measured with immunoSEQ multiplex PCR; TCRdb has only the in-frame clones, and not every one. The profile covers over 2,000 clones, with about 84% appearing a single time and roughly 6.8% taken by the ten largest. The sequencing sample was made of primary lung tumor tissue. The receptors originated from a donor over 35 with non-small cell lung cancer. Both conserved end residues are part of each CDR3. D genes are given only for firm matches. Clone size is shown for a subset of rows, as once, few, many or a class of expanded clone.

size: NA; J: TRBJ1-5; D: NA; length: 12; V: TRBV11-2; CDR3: CASSLEGQPQHF; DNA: TGTGCCAGCAGCTTAGAGGGTCAGCCCCAGCATTTT
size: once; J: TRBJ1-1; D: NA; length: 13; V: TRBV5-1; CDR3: CASSTDGNTEAFF; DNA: TGCGCCAGCAGCACGGACGGAAACACTGAAGCTTTCTTT
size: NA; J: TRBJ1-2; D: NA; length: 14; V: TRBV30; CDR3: CAWDQPTGYRGYTF; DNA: TGTGCCTGGGATCAACCCACAGGGTATCGCGGCTACACCTTC
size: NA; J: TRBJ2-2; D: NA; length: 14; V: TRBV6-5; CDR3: CASSYSWNTGELFF; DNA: TGTGCCAGCAGTTACTCGTGGAACACCGGGGAGCTGTTTTTT
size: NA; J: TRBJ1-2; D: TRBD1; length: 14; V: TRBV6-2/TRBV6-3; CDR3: CASSYTDRGYGYTF; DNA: TGTGCCAGCAGTTACACGGACAGGGGCTATGGCTACACCTTC
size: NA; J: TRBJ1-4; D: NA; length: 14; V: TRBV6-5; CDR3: CASKDRELNEKLFF; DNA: TGTGCCAGCAAGGACCGGGAACTTAATGAAAAACTGTTTTTT
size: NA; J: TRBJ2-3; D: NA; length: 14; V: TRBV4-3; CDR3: CASSQEPSANTQYF; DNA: TGCGCCAGCAGCCAAGAGCCTAGCGCAAATACGCAGTATTTT
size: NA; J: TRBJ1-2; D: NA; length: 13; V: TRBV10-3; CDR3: CAISESRNYGYTF; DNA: TGTGCCATCAGTGAGTCAAGGAACTATGGCTACACCTTC
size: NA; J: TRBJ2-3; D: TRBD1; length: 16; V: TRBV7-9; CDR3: CASSQPAGGGTDTQYF; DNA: TGTGCCAGCAGCCAACCCGCAGGGGGAGGCACAGATACGCAGTATTTT
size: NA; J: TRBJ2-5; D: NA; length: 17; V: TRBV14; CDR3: CASSQEGPLVFGETQYF; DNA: TGTGCCAGCAGCCAAGAGGGCCCTCTAGTCTTTGGGGAGACCCAGTACTTC
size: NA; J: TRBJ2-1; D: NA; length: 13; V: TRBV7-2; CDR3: CASSLGGWGEQFF; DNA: TGTGCCAGCAGCTTAGGGGGGTGGGGTGAGCAGTTCTTC
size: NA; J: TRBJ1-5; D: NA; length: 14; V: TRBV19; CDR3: CASSRSQSNQPQHF; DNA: TGTGCCAGTAGTAGATCCCAGAGCAATCAGCCCCAGCATTTT
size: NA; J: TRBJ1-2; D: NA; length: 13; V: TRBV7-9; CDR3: CASSFLSNYGYTF; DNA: TGTGCCAGCAGCTTTCTTTCAAACTATGGCTACACCTTC
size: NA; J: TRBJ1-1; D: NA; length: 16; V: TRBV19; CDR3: CASNTRVGQGGRRAFF; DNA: TGTGCCAGTAATACCCGCGTGGGGCAGGGAGGCAGGCGTGCTTTCTTT
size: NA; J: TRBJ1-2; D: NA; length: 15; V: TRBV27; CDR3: CASTPRTNRVYGYTF; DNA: TGTGCCAGCACCCCAAGGACGAACCGGGTCTATGGCTACACCTTC
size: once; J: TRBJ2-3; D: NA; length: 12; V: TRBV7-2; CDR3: CASSLVPGTQYF; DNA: TGTGCCAGCAGCTTAGTTCCGGGCACGCAGTATTTT
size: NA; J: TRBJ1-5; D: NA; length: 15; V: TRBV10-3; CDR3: CAISESGSGNQPQHF; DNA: TGTGCCATCAGTGAGTCGGGGTCAGGCAATCAGCCCCAGCATTTT
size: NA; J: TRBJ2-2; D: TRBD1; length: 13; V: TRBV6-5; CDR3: CASSQGAVGELFF; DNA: TGTGCCAGCAGTCAGGGGGCGGTCGGGGAGCTGTTTTTT
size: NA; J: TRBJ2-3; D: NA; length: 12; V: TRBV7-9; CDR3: CASSPRGDTQYF; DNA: TGTGCCAGCAGCCCCCGGGGAGATACGCAGTATTTT
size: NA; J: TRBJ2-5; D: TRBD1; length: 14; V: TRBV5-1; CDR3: CASSPGTGVETQYF; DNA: TGCGCCAGCAGCCCGGGGACAGGGGTGGAGACCCAGTACTTC
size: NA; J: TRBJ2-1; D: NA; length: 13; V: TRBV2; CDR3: CASKGQLYNEQFF; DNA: TGTGCCAGCAAAGGGCAACTCTACAATGAGCAGTTCTTC